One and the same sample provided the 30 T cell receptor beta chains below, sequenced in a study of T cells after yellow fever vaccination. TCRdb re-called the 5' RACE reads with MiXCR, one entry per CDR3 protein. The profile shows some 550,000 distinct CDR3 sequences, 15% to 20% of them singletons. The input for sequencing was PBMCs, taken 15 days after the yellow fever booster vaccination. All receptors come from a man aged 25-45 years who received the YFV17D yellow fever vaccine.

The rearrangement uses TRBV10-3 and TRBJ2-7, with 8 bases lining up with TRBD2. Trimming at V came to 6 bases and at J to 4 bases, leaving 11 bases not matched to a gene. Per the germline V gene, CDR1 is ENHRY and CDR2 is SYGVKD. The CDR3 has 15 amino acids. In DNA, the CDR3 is TGTGCCATCAGAGGCCCGGGTAGCGGGAAGTACGAGCAGTACTTC. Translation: CAIRGPGSGKYEQYF.

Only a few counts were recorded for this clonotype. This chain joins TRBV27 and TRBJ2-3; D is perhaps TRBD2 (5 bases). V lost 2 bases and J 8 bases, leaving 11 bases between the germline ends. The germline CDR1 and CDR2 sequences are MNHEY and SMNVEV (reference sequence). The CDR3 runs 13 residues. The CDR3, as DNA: TGTGCCAGCAGTTTACAGCGACGGGGTACGCAGTATTTT. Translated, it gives CASSLQRRGTQYF.

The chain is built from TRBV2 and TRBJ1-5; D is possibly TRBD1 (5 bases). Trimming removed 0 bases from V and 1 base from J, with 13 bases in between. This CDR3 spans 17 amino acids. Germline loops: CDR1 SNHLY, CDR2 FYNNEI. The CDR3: CASSEAAWAGSNQPQHF. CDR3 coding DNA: TGTGCCAGCAGTGAAGCGGCTTGGGCAGGGAGCAATCAGCCCCAGCATTTT.

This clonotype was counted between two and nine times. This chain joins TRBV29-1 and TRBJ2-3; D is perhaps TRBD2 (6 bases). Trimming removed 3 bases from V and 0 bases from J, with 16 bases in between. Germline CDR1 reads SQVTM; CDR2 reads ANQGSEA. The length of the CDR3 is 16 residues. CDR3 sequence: CSVEGGAGGSTDTQYF. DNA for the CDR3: TGCAGCGTTGAGGGTGGGGCAGGAGGGAGCACAGATACGCAGTATTTT.

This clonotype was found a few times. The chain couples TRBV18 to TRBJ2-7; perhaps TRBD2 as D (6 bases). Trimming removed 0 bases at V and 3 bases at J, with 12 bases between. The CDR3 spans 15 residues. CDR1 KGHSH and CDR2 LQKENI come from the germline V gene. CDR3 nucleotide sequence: TGTGCCAGCTCACCACCGGGACGGGAGCTCTACGAGCAGTACTTC. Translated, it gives CASSPPGRELYEQYF.

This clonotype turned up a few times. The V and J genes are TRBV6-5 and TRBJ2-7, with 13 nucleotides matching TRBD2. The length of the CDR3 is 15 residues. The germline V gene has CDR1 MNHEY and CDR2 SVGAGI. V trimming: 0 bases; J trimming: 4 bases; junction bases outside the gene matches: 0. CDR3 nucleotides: TGTGCCAGCAGTTACTCGACTAGCGGGGGGTACGAGCAGTACTTC. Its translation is CASSYSTSGGYEQYF.

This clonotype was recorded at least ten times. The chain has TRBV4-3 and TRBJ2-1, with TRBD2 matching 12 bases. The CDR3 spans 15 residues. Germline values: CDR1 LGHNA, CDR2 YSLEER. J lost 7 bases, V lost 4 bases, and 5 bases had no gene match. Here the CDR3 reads CASSPGLAGLNEQFF. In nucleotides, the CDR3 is TGCGCCAGCAGCCCCGGACTAGCGGGACTAAATGAGCAGTTCTTC.

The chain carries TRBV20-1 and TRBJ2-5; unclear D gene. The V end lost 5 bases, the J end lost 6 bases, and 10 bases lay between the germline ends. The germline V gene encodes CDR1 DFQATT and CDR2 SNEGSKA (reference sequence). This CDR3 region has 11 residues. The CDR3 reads CSAQTPQTQYF. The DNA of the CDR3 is TGCAGTGCTCAGACCCCGCAGACCCAGTACTTC.

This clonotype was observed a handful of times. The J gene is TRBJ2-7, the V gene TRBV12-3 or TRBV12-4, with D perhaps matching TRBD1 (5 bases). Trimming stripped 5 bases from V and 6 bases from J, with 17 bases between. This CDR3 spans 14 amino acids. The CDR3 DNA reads TGTGCCAGCAGTCCCCCCCCAGGGCCAACCGAGCAGTACTTC. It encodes CASSPPPGPTEQYF.

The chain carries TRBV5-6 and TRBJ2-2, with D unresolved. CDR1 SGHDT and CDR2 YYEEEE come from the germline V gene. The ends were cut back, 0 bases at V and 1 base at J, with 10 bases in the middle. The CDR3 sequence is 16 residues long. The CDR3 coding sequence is TGTGCCAGCAGCTTGGCCCTAGAATGGAACACCGGGGAGCTGTTTTTT. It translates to CASSLALEWNTGELFF.

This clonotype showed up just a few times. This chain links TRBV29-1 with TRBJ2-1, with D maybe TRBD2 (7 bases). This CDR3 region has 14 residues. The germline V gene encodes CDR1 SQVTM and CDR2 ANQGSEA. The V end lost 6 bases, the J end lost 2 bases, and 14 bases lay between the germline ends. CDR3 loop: CSVQGGGTYNEQFF. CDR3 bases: TGCAGCGTCCAAGGGGGAGGGACCTACAATGAGCAGTTCTTC.

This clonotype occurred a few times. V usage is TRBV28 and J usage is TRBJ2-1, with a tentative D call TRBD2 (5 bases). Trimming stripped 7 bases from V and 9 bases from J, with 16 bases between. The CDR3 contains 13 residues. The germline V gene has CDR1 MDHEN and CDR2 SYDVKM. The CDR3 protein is CASIHSLGVEQFF. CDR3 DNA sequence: TGTGCCAGCATCCATTCCCTCGGGGTTGAGCAGTTCTTC.

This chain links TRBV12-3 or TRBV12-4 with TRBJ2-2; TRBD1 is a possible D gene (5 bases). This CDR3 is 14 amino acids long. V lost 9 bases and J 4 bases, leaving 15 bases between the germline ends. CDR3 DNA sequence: TGTGCCAGTACCTTGGGGCCCTCCACCGGGGAGCTGTTTTTT. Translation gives CASTLGPSTGELFF.

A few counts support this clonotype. CDR3 coding DNA: TGTGCCAGCTCACCTGGGACAGGGCAAAATTCACCCCTCCACTTT. It encodes CASSPGTGQNSPLHF. The chain has TRBV18 and TRBJ1-6; the match to TRBD1 covers 9 bases. Unmatched junction bases numbered 4, after V lost 3 bases and J lost 7 bases. This CDR3 spans 15 amino acids. CDR1 is KGHSH, CDR2 LQKENI, per germline. Together with reference TRBV18 and TRBJ1-6, the CDR3 gives the full variable domain: NAGVMQNPRHLVRRRGQEARLRCSPMKGHSHVYWYRQLPEEGLKFMVYLQKENIIDESGMPKERFSAEFPKEGPSILRIQQVVRGDSAAYFCASSPGTGQNSPLHFGNGTRLTVT.

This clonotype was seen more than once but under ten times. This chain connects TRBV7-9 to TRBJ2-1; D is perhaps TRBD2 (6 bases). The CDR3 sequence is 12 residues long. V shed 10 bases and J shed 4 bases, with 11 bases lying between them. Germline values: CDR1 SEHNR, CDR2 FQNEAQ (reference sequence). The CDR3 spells CAIYGGYNEQFF. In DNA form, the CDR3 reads TGTGCCATCTATGGGGGGTACAATGAGCAGTTCTTC.

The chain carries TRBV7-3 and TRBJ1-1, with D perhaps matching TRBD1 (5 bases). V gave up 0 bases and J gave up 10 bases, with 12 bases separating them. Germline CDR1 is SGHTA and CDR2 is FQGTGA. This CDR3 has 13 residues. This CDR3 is CASSLTGVGRAFF. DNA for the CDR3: TGTGCCAGCAGCTTAACGGGGGTAGGGAGAGCTTTCTTT.

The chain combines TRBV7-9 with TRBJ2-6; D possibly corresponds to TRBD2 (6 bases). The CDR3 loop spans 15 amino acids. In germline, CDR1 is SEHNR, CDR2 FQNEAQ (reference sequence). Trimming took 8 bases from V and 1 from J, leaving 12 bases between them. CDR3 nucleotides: TGTGCCAGCGCAGGGCGGGGATCTGGGGCCAACGTCCTGACTTTC. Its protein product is CASAGRGSGANVLTF.

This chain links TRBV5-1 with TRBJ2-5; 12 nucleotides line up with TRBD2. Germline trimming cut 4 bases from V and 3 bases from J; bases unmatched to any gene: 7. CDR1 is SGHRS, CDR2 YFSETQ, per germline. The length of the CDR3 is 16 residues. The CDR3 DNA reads TGCGCCAGCAGCCTGCGGCTAGCGGGAGGGGAAGAGACCCAGTACTTC. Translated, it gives CASSLRLAGGEETQYF.

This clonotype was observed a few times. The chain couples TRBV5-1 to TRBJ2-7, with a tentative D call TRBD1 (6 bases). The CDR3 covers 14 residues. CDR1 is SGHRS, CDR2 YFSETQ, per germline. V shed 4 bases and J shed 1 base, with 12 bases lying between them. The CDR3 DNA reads TGCGCCAGCAGCCAACAGGGTCTATCCTACGAGCAGTACTTC. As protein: CASSQQGLSYEQYF.

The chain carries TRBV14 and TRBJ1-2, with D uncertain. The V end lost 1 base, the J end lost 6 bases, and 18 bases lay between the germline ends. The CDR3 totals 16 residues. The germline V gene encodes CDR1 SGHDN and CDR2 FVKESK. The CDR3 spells CASSQVVGPRGDGYTF. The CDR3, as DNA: TGTGCCAGCAGCCAAGTAGTAGGACCCCGAGGAGATGGCTACACCTTC.

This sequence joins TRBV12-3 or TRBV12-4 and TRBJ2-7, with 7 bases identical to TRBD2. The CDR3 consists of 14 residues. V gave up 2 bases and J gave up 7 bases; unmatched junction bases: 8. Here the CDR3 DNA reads TGTGCCAGCAGTTTAAGGGCGGGAGTGGGTGAGCAGTACTTC. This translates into CASSLRAGVGEQYF.

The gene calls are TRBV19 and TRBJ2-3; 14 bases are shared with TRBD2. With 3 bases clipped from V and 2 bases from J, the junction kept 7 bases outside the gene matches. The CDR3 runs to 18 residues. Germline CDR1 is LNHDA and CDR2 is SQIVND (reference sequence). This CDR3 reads CASSMGRTSGRNTDTQYF. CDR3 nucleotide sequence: TGTGCCAGTAGTATGGGTCGGACTAGCGGGAGGAACACAGATACGCAGTATTTT.

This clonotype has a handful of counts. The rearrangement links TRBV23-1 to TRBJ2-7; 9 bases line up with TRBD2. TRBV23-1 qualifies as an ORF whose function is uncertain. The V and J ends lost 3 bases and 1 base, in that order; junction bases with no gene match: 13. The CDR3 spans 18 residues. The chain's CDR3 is CASSQIGFSGSPSYEQYF. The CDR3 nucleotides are TGCGCCAGCAGTCAGATCGGATTTAGCGGGAGCCCTTCCTACGAGCAGTACTTC.

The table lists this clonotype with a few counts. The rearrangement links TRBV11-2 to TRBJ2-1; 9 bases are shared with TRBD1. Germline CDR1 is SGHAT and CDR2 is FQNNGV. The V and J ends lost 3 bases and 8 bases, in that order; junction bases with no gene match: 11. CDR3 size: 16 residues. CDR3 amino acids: CASSFFSSTGGDEQFF. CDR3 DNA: TGTGCCAGCAGCTTCTTCTCCTCGACAGGGGGTGATGAGCAGTTCTTC. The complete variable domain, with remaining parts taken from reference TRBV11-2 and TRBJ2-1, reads EAGVAQSPRYKIIEKRQSVAFWCNPISGHATLYWYQQILGQGPKLLIQFQNNGVVDDSQLPKDRFSAERLKGVDSTLKIQPAKLEDSAVYLCASSFFSSTGGDEQFFGPGTRLTVL.

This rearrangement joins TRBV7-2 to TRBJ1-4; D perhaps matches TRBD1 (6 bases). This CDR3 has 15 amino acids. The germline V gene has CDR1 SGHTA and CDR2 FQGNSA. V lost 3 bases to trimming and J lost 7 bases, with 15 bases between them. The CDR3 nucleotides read TGTGCCAGCAGCTTGCCAAGGGGGGGCGGTGAAAAACTGTTTTTT. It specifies CASSLPRGGGEKLFF.

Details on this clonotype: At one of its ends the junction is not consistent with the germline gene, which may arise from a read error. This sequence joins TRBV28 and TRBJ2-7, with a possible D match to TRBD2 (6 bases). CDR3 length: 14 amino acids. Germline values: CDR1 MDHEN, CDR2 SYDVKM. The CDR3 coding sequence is TGTGCCAGCAGACCCCTCGGGGGTCTACACGAGCGGTACTTC. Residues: CASRPLGGLHERYF.

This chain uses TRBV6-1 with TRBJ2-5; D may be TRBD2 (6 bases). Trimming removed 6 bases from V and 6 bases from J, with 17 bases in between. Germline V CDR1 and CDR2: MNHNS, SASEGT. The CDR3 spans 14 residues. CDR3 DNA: TGTGCCAGCAGCCCCCAAGGAGGGAAACAGACCCAGTACTTC. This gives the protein CASSPQGGKQTQYF.

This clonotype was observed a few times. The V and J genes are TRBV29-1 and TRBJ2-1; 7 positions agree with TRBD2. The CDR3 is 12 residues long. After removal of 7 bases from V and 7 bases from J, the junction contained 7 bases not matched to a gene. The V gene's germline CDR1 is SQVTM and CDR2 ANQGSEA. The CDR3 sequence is CSGGTTLNEQFF. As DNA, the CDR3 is TGCAGCGGCGGGACTACTTTAAATGAGCAGTTCTTC.

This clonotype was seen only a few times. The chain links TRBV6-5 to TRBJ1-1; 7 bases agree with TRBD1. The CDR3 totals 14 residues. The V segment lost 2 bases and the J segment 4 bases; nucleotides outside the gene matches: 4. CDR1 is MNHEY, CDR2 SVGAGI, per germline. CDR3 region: CASSYRAGGTEAFF. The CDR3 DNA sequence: TGTGCCAGCAGTTACCGCGCAGGGGGCACTGAAGCTTTCTTT.

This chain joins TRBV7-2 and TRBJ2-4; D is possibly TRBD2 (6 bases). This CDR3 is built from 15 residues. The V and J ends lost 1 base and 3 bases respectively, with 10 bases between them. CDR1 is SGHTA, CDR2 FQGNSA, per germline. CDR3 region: CASSLGGVRKNIQYF. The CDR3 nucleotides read TGTGCCAGCAGCTTAGGGGGGGTTCGCAAAAACATTCAGTACTTC.